This T cell receptor (beta chain) was recorded in a study of Ad26.COV2.S vaccination and SARS-CoV-2 variants. Whole-study context: The COV1001 Ad26.COV2.S trial arm included the donor. By the intramuscular route, Ad26.COV2.S was given once, or twice 56 days apart.

This sample's treatment: 15 to 20 received Ad26.COV2.S at low or high dose, single or two shots; several received placebo; per-sample allocation not given. Material that was analyzed had been drawn on day 63 after the first vaccine or placebo injection. This vaccine is an Ad26 vector that expresses the Wuhan-strain SARS-CoV-2 spike. Sequenced by immunoSEQ multiplex PCR; TCRdb stores in-frame clones only, minus some. Among some 520,000 clones listed, around 90% were seen once. About this clone: Its specificity is unknown.

Study-wide findings and caveats: Total T cell responses were possibly underestimated by TCR breadth and depth analyses.

Germline CDR1 MNHEY, CDR2 SMNVEV (reference sequence). V dropped 6 bases and J dropped 5 bases, with 10 bases sitting between them. This CDR3 is 13 amino acids long. The sequences come from peripheral blood, collected in a trial of Ad26.COV2.S vaccine versus placebo. This clonotype originated in a person between 18 and 59 years old who received the Ad26.COV2.S COVID-19 vaccine or a placebo. This chain uses TRBV27 with TRBJ2-2; possible D gene TRBD2, 5 bases. This CDR3 is CASRETGTGELFF. The CDR3 DNA is TGTGCCAGCAGAGAGACGGGAACCGGGGAGCTGTTTTTT.